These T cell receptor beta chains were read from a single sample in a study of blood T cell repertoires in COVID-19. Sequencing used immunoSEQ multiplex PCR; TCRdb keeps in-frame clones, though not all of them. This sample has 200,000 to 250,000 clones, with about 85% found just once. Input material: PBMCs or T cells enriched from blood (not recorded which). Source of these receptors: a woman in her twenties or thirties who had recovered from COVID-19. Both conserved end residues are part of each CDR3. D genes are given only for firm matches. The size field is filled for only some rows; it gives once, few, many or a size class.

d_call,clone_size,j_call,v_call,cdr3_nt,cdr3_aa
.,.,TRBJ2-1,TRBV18,TGTGCCAGCTCACCGGTCAGGGCTTTAAGCTCCTACAATGAGCAGTTCTTC,CASSPVRALSSYNEQFF
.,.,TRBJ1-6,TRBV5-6,TGTGCCAGCAGCTTGGTCGGGGGCTCCTATAATTCACCCCTCCACTTT,CASSLVGGSYNSPLHF
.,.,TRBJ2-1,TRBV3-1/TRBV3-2,TGTGCCAGCAGCCAAGATTCACAGAATCACCCCTACAATGAGCAGTTCTTC,CASSQDSQNHPYNEQFF
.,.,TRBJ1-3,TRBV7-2,TGTGCCAGCAGCCTCGGGGGGCACTCTGGAAACACCATATATTTT,CASSLGGHSGNTIYF
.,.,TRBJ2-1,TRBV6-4,TGTGCCAGCAGTGACTCGCGAACTAGCTCCTACAATGAGCAGTTCTTC,CASSDSRTSSYNEQFF
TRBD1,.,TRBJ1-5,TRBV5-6,TGTGCCAGCAGCTTACGAGGACAGGGCGGCAATCAGCCCCAGCATTTT,CASSLRGQGGNQPQHF
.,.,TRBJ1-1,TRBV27,TGTGCCAGCAGTTTAATCGGGTGGTCTGAAGCTTTCTTT,CASSLIGWSEAFF
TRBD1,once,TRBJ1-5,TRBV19,TGTGCCAGTCGGACAGGAGCTTATAGCAATCAGCCCCAGCATTTT,CASRTGAYSNQPQHF
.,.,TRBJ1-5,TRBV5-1,TGCGCCAGCAGCTTGGATGGAGTTCAGCCCCAGCATTTT,CASSLDGVQPQHF
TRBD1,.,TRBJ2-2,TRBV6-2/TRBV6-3,TGTGCCAGCAGTTCGAGAACCGGGACAGGGAGGATCGGGGAGCTGTTTTTT,CASSSRTGTGRIGELFF
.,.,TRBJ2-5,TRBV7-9,TGTGCCAGCAGTAGGGGGAACCAAGAGACCCAGTACTTC,CASSRGNQETQYF
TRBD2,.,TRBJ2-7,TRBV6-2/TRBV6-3,TGTGCCAGCAGTTCCCCCAGCGGGGGGTCCGAGCAGTACTTC,CASSSPSGGSEQYF
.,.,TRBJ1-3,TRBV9,TGTGCCAGCAGCGTTACCGGAGACGGCTCTGGAAACACCATATATTTT,CASSVTGDGSGNTIYF
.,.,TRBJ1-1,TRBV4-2,TGTGCCAGCAGCCAAGGTTCAGGCTTGGGCACTGAAGCTTTCTTT,CASSQGSGLGTEAFF
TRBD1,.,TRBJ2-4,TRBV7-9,TGTGCCAGCAGCCTTATATCGAGGGGGCACGGCAAAAACATTCAGTACTTC,CASSLISRGHGKNIQYF
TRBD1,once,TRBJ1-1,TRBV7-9,TGTGCCAGCAGCTCGATGGGACAGAGCACTGAAGCTTTCTTT,CASSSMGQSTEAFF
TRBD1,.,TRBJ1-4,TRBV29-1,TGCAGCGGAGGAACAGGGGCACTGAATGAAAAACTGTTTTTT,CSGGTGALNEKLFF
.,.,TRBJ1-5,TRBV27,TGTGCCAGCAGTTTATTGGGGGCATATCAGCCCCAGCATTTT,CASSLLGAYQPQHF
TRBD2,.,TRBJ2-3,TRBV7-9,TGTGCCAGCAGCGACCCCGGGACTAGCGATAGGACAGATACGCAGTATTTT,CASSDPGTSDRTDTQYF
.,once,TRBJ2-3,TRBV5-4,TGTGCCAGCAGCCCCGGCAGGGATGAGCCCACAGATACGCAGTATTTT,CASSPGRDEPTDTQYF
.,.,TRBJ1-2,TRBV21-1,TGTGCCAGCAGCAAAAGCAGGGCCGGCTACACCTTC,CASSKSRAGYTF
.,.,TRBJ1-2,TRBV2,TGTGCCAGCAGTGAAGCCGCGGGAGGCTATGGCTACACCTTC,CASSEAAGGYGYTF
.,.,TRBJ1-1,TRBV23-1,TGCGCCAGCAGTCAAAACAGGGAAGGCACTGAAGCTTTCTTT,CASSQNREGTEAFF
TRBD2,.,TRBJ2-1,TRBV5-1,TGCGCCAGCAGCTTGGGATCCGCGGGGGAGCACAATGAGCAGTTCTTC,CASSLGSAGEHNEQFF
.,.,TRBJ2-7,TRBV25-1,TGTGCCAGCAGTGTGCCCTACTCCTACGAGCAGTACTTC,CASSVPYSYEQYF
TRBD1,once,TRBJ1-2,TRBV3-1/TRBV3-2,TGTGCCAGCAGCCAACTTTACCGGGACAGGATATTAAATGGCTACACCTTC,CASSQLYRDRILNGYTF
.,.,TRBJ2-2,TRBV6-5,TGTGCCAGCAGGGGGGGATCCTACACCGGGGAGCTGTTTTTT,CASRGGSYTGELFF
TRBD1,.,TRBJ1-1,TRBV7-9,TGTGCCAGCAGCTCCCTGGACAGGGGGGTGAACACTGAAGCTTTCTTT,CASSSLDRGVNTEAFF
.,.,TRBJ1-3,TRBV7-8,TGTGCCAGCAGCTTAGAGCGGGCGTACTCTGGAAACACCATATATTTT,CASSLERAYSGNTIYF
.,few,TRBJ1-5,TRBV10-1,TGCGCCAGCAGTGCTCGACATGCCGATCAGCCCCAGCATTTT,CASSARHADQPQHF
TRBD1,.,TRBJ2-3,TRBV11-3,TGTGCCAGCAGCTGGACAGGGGCAGATACGCAGTATTTT,CASSWTGADTQYF
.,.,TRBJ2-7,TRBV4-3,TGCGCCAGCAGCCTCCGCGGAGGCAACTACGAGCAGTACTTC,CASSLRGGNYEQYF
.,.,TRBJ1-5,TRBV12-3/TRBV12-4,TGTGCCAGCAGTTTCGACAGACAGCCCCAGCATTTT,CASSFDRQPQHF
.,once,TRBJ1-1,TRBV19,TGTGCCAGTAGTATTTCCGGGCAGGGGACTGAAGCTTTCTTT,CASSISGQGTEAFF
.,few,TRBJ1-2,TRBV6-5,TGTGCCACCCATGAACAGGATTTATATGGCTACACCTTC,CATHEQDLYGYTF